What follows describes a single T cell receptor beta chain. Germline V CDR1 and CDR2: SGHDT, YYEEEE. The CDR3 spans 15 residues. V lost 0 bases to trimming and J lost 1 base, with 8 bases between them. This record belongs to a study of T cell repertoires in ileal Crohn's disease. The assay was immunoSEQ multiplex PCR, and TCRdb's table has in-frame clones only and misses some. The table includes tens of thousands of clones, roughly 81% detected once. This rearrangement joins TRBV5-6 to TRBJ1-3; a possible D gene is TRBD1 (5 bases). The TCR sequence derives from an adult with Crohn's disease. The sequenced sample was ileal tissue. Here the CDR3 reads CASSLVQGSGNTIYF. CDR3 DNA: TGTGCCAGCAGCTTGGTCCAGGGTTCTGGAAACACCATATATTTT.